The sequence of this T cell receptor (beta chain) was determined in a study of T-cell reconstitution after alpha-beta-depleted transplantation in children. Study conclusions and caveats: The study reportedly traced alpha-beta T cells about two months after transplant to several hundred expanded graft clones. Several patients had high TCRbeta diversity at day 60; it came from surviving recipient T cells and thymic progenitors.

A library of TCRbeta sequences, prepared with unique molecular identifiers, was generated. TCRdb re-called the PCR reads through MiXCR, storing one row per CDR3 protein. The table lists almost 500,000 distinct CDR3 sequences, roughly a tenth of them singletons. Per germline, CDR1 WSHSY and CDR2 SAAADI. CDR3 length: 15 amino acids. V was cut by 10 bases and J by 0 bases, with 16 bases left in between. This clonotype was found a few times. Its cognate antigen is unknown. The source is a child younger than 10 with inherited bone marrow failure, due to receive a stem cell transplant. The sample consisted of PBMCs, taken before TCRalphabeta/CD19-depleted stem cell transplant. This chain links TRBV10-2 with TRBJ2-1; no clear D gene. The CDR3 DNA reads as TGCGCCACCACGAATCTGCTGTCCTCCTACAATGAGCAGTTCTTC. It codes for CATTNLLSSYNEQFF.